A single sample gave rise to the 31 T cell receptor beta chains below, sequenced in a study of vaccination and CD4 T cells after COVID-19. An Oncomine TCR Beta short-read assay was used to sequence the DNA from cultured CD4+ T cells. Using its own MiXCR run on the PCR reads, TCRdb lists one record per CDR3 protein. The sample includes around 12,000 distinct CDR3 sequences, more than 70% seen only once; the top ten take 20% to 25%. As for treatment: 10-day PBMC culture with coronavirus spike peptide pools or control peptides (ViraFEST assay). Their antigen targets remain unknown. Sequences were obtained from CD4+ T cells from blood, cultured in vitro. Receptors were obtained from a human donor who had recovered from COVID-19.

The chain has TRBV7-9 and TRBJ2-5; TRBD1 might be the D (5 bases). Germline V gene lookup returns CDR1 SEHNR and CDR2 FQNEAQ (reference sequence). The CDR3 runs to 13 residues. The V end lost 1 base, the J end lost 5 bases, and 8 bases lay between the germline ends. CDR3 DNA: TGTGCCAGCAGCTTAGGACAGTTGGAGACCCAGTACTTC. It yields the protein CASSLGQLETQYF.

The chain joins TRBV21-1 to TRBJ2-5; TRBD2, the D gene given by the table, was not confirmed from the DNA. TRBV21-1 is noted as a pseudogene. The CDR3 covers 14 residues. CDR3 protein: CASSKVTGPETQYF. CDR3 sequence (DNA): TGTGCCAGCAGCAAGGTGACGGGCCCGGAGACCCAGTACTTC.

The CDR3 DNA follows: TGCAGTCCCAGGACAGGGCATGACGGGGAGCTGTTTTTT. It is translated as CSPRTGHDGELFF. V gene TRBV20-1 combines with J gene TRBJ2-2, with 8 bases identical to TRBD1. V shed 8 bases and J 7 bases; nucleotides not matched to a gene: 9. CDR3 size: 13 residues. Germline CDR1 and CDR2: DFQATT and SNEGSKA (reference sequence).

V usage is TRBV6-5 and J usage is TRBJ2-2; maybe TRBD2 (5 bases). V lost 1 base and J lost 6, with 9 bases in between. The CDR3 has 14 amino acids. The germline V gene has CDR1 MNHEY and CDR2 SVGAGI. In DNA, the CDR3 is TGTGCCAGCAGTTACTTGGCGGAGGCCGGGGAGCTGTTTTTT. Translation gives CASSYLAEAGELFF.

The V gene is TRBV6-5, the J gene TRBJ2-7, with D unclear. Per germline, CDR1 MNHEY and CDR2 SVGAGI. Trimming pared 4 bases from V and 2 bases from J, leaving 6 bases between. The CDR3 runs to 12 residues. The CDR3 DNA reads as TGTGCCAGCAGTTCCGGTCCCTACGAGCAGTACTTC. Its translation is CASSSGPYEQYF.

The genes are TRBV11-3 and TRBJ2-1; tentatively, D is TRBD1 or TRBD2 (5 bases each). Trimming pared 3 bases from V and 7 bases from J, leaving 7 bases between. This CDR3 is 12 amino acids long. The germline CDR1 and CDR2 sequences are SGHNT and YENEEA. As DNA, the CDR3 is TGTGCCAGCAGCTTGGGACCGAATGAGCAGTTCTTC. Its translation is CASSLGPNEQFF.

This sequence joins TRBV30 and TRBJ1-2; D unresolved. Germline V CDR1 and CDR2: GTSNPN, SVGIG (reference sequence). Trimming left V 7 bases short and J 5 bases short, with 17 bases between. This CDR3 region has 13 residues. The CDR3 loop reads CASPAPAPYGYTF. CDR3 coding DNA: TGTGCCTCCCCAGCTCCAGCCCCTTATGGCTACACCTTC.

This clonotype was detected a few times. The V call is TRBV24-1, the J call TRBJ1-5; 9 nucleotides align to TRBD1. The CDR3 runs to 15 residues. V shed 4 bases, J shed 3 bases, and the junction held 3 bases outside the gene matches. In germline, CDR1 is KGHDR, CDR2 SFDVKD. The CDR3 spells CATSDGTGNNQPQHF. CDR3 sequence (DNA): TGTGCCACCAGTGACGGGACAGGGAACAATCAGCCCCAGCATTTT.

This CDR3 reads CASSLGQAISSYEQYF. The CDR3 nucleotides are TGTGCCAGCAGTCTCGGACAGGCTATTAGCTCCTACGAGCAGTACTTC. The chain employs TRBV12-3 or TRBV12-4 and TRBJ2-7, with 7 bases identical to TRBD1. J lost 0 bases, V lost 5 bases, and 10 bases had no gene match. The CDR3 has 16 residues.

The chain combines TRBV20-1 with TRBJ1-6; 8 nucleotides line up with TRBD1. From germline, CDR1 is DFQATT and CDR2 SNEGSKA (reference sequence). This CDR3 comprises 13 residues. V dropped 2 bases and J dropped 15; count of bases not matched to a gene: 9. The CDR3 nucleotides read TGCAGTGCTAGATCAAACGCAGGGGGCAACCTCCACTTT. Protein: CSARSNAGGNLHF.

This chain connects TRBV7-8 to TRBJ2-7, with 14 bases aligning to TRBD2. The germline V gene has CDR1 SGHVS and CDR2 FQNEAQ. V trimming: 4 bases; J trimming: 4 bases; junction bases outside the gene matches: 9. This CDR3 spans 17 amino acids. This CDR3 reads CASSSRTSGRIGYEQYF. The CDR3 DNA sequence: TGTGCCAGCAGCTCGCGGACTAGCGGGAGGATCGGGTACGAGCAGTACTTC.

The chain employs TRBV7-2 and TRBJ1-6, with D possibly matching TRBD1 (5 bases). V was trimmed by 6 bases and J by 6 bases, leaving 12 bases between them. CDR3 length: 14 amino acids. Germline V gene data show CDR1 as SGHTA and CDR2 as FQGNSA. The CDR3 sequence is CASRGGVGNSPLHF. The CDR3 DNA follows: TGTGCCAGCAGGGGGGGGGTGGGTAATTCACCCCTCCACTTT.

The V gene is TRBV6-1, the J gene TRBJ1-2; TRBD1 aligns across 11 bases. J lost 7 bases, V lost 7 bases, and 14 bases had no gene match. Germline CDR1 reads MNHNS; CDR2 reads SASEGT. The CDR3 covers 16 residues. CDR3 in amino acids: CASTFIRTGGGGGYTF. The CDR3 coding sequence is TGTGCCAGCACCTTTATACGGACAGGGGGCGGGGGTGGCTACACCTTC.

Here the CDR3 reads CASSLGQGAYEQYF. The CDR3 DNA follows: TGTGCCAGCAGCTTAGGGCAGGGGGCTTACGAGCAGTACTTC. V gene TRBV7-9 combines with J gene TRBJ2-7, with 8 bases identical to TRBD1. The CDR3 spans 14 residues. J gave up 4 bases and V 1 base, and 3 bases lay outside the gene matches. The germline CDR1 and CDR2 sequences are SEHNR and FQNEAQ (reference sequence).

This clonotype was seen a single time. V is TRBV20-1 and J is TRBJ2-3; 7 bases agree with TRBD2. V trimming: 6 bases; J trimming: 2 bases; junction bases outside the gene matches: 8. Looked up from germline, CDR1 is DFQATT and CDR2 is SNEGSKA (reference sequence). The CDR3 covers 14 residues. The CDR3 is CSAPRGGVTDTQYF. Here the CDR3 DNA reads TGCAGTGCCCCCCGGGGAGGGGTCACAGATACGCAGTATTTT.

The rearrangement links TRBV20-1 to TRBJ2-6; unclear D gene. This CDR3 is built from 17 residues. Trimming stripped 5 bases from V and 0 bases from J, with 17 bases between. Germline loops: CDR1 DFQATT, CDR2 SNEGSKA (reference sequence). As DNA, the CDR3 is TGCAGTGCTCTACCCAGGCTACTCAGCTCTGGGGCCAACGTCCTGACTTTC. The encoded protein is CSALPRLLSSGANVLTF.

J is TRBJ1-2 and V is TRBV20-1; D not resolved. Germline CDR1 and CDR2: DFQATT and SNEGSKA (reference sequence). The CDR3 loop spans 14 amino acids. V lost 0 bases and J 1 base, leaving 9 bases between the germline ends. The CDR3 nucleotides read TGCAGTGCTAGAGATTGGGCTAATAACTATGGCTACACCTTC. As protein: CSARDWANNYGYTF.

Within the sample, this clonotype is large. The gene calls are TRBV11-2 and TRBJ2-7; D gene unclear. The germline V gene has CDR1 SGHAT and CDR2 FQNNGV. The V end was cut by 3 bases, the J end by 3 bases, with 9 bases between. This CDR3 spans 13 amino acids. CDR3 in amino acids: CASSFTFLYEQYF. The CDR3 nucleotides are TGTGCCAGCAGCTTCACCTTCCTCTACGAGCAGTACTTC. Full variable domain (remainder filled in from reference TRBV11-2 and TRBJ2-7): EAGVAQSPRYKIIEKRQSVAFWCNPISGHATLYWYQQILGQGPKLLIQFQNNGVVDDSQLPKDRFSAERLKGVDSTLKIQPAKLEDSAVYLCASSFTFLYEQYFGPGTRLTVT.

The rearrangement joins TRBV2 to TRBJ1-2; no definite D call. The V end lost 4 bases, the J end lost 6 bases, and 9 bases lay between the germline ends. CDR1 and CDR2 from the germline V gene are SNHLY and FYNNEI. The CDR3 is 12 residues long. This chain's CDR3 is CASSVSVNGYTF. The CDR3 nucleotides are TGTGCCAGCAGTGTAAGTGTGAATGGCTACACCTTC.

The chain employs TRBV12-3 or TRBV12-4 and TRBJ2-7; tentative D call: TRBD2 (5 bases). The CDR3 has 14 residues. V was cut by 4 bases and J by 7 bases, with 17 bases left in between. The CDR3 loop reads CASSWGEGSWEQYF. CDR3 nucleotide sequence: TGTGCCAGCAGTTGGGGAGAAGGTAGCTGGGAGCAGTACTTC.

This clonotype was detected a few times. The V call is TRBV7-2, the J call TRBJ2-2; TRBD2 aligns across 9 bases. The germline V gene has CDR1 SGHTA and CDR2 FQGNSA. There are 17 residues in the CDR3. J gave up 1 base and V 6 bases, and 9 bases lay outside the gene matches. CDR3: CASRIAGDFRNTGELFF. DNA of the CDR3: TGTGCCAGCAGGATAGCGGGAGATTTTAGGAACACCGGGGAGCTGTTTTTT.

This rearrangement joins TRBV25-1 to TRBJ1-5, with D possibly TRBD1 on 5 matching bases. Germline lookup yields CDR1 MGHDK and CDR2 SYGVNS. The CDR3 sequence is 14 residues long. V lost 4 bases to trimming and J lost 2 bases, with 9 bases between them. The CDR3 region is CASSGVGGNQPQHF. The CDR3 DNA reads TGTGCCAGCAGTGGGGTAGGGGGCAATCAGCCCCAGCATTTT.

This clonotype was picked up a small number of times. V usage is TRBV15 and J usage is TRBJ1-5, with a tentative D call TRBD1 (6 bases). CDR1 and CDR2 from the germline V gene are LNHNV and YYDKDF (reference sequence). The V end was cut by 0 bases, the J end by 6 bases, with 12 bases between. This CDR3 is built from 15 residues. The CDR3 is CATSRDQGLGQPQHF. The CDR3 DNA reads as TGTGCCACCAGCAGAGATCAGGGGCTCGGTCAGCCCCAGCATTTT.

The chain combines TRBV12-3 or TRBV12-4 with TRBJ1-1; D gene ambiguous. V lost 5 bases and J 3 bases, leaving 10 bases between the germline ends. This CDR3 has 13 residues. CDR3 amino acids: CASSPTRHTEAFF. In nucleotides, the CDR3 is TGTGCCAGCAGTCCAACGAGACACACTGAAGCTTTCTTT.

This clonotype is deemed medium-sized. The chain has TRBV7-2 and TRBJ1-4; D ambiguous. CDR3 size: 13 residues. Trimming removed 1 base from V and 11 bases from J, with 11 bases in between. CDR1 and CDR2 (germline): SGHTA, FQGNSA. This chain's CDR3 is CASSLGVAAKLFF. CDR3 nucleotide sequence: TGTGCCAGCAGCTTAGGGGTTGCGGCTAAACTGTTTTTT.

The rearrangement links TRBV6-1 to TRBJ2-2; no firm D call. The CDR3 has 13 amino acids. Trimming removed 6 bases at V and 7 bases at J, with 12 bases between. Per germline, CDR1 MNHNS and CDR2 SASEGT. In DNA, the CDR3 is TGTGCCAGCAGGGTTAGATTGTTCGGGGAGCTGTTTTTT. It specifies CASRVRLFGELFF.

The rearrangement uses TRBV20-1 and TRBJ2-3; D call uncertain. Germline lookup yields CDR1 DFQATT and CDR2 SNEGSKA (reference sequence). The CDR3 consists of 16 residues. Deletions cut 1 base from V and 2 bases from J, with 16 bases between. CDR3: CSARGELPPHTDTQYF. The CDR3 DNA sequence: TGCAGTGCTAGAGGGGAACTACCCCCGCACACAGATACGCAGTATTTT.

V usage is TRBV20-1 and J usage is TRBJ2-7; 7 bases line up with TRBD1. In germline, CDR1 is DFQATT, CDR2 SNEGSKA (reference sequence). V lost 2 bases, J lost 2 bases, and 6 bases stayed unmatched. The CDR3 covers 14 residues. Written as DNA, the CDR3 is TGCAGTGCTAGAATAGGCCAGGGGGCCTACGAGCAGTACTTC. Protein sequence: CSARIGQGAYEQYF.

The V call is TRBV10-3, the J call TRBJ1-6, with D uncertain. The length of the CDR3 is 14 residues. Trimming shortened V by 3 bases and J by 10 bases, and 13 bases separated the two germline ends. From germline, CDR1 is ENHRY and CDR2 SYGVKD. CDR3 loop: CAISENDFGSPLHF. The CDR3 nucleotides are TGTGCCATCAGTGAAAACGACTTCGGGTCACCCCTCCACTTT.

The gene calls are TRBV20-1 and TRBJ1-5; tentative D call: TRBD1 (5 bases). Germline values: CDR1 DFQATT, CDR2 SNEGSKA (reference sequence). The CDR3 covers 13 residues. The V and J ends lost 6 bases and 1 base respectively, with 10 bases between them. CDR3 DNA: TGCAGTGCCCCGCGGGGGAGCAATCAGCCCCAGCATTTT. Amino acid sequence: CSAPRGSNQPQHF.

CDR3 coding DNA: TGTGCCACCAATCAGGGACACATGAACACTGAAGCTTTCTTT. Its protein product is CATNQGHMNTEAFF. V and J are TRBV19 and TRBJ1-1; perhaps TRBD1 as D (6 bases). Germline V gene data show CDR1 as LNHDA and CDR2 as SQIVND (reference sequence). The length of the CDR3 is 14 residues. V was clipped by 10 bases and J by 0 bases, with 15 bases between them.